This T cell receptor (beta chain) was captured in a study of sequential checkpoint blockade in melanoma. The treatment denotes: randomized to nivolumab then ipilimumab (arm A) or the reverse (arm B). PBMC sorting kept live CD3+CD8+ cells without CD19 or CD56. Sequencing was performed with immunoSEQ multiplex PCR; in TCRdb, only in-frame clones are kept and a portion is missing. The repertoire consists of approximately 21,000 clones, with roughly 80% occurring once and the leading ten covering around 10%. This CDR3 is 16 amino acids long. Trimming stripped 2 bases from V and 4 bases from J, with 14 bases between. The germline V gene encodes CDR1 MRHNA and CDR2 SNTAGT.

This material consisted of CD8+ T cells sorted from blood (inferred from file names), taken from a patient given nivolumab and ipilimumab in sequence. The chain links TRBV6-4 to TRBJ2-2, with D maybe TRBD2 (6 bases). The sequence was obtained from a human donor with melanoma. CDR3 in amino acids: CASSDGSGGSTGELFF. CDR3 DNA: TGTGCCAGCAGTGACGGTTCCGGGGGATCCACCGGGGAGCTGTTTTTT.